This TCR beta chain is from a study of T cell responses to AZD1222 COVID-19 vaccine (dated by TCRdb to 2020 to 2023). A note on the overall study: AZD1222 recipients given second doses at about 4 weeks or at about 12 weeks were pooled, since spike-specific TCR depth and breadth were not found to differ between the two schedules. Trial participants were enrolled by age into subgroups of 18-55, 56-69 and 70-plus years, and around 150, 28 and 57 TCR-sequenced participants, respectively, were included in these subgroups. A total of 230 or so trial participants underwent TCR sequencing, of whom about 200 received two doses of AZD1222 and some 26 received two doses of the MenACWY control vaccine. Here is what the overall study found, with its caveats: Conclusions about previously exposed vaccinees are limited because only 6 or 7 AZD1222 recipients were SARS-CoV-2 seropositive at baseline. CD4 TCRs associated with the vaccine covered the entire spike protein, and the dominant responses were in regions 160-218 and 743-854. No day 14 peak-response samples were available, so repertoires were characterized only after the peak T cell response. Participants were mostly white British, with more females than males. The authors suggested clonal diversity may have been underestimated. The 56-69-year group was small, and its depth increase did not reach significance, likely because of low power. Nearly half of unique spike-specific TCRs reportedly recognized epitopes outside regions mutated in the B.1.351 and B.1.1.7 variants. A significant rise in spike-specific TCR breadth and depth was observed after two AZD1222 doses relative to day 0 and relative to MenACWY recipients.

In the case of this clone: The antigen this receptor binds is unknown. No much larger clone exists at a distance of one base, and base qualities are not known.

The CDR3 regions of human TCRbeta chains were subjected to immunosequencing. The study's own analysis went as follows. Repertoire TCRs were checked for matches against a reference library of SARS-CoV-2-specific TCRs that had been generated using the MIRA antigen-specificity platform. Breadth was defined as the fraction of unique TCRs that were SARS-CoV-2-associated, and depth was defined as the fraction of total T cells that were SARS-CoV-2-associated. Each spike-specific TCR was assigned to its reactive spike region and to a CD4 or CD8 class using the MIRA data. Log10-transformed breadth and depth values were compared by one-way ANOVA with Sidak's multiple comparisons tests. The immuneACCESS repertoire file appears here via TCRdb, limited to in-frame rearrangements. These files lack a portion of the clones; in checked studies, under half of the deficit traces to unresolved V genes, and the cause of the others is not known. The V and J calls and clone size come from that table; D and trimming were worked out from the DNA. A total of roughly 93,000 clones appear in this sample, around 89% of them only once. The leading ten clones occupy roughly 1.5% of the sample.

Reading the label with the study, this specimen's time point is: baseline before first vaccination. Vaccinee samples came from UK trials COV001 and COV002, including a single-blind randomized controlled phase 2/3 trial of AZD1222 (ChAdOx1 nCoV-19) in healthy adults. Trial participant PBMC samples were collected at day 0 and day 28 after the second dose for TCRbeta chain sequencing. The junction carries 17 bases between V and J, which are trimmed by 4 bases and 7 bases respectively. CDR1 and CDR2, per the germline V gene, are MRHNA and SNTAGT. The CDR3 holds 15 amino acids from the cysteine to the phenylalanine. Just CDR3 DNA is preserved here, 45 bases in frame from base 1.

This clonotype originated in an adult in good health. The rearrangement joined TRBV6-4 to TRBJ2-1; perhaps TRBD2 is the D gene, with 7 bases matching. The sequencing used peripheral blood, collected on day 0 of AZD1222 vaccination. CDR3 sequence: CASSVFGGHTNEQFF. The DNA reads TGTGCCAGCAGTGTCTTCGGGGGGCATACAAATGAGCAGTTCTTC.